This section outlines one T cell receptor (beta chain) sequence together with its context. The data are from a study of blood T cell repertoires in COVID-19. Study at large: The analysed material was cDNA or gDNA that came from T cells, B-cell-depleted T cells, or PBMCs.

Germline CDR1 and CDR2: LNHDA and SQIVND (reference sequence). This CDR3 has 15 residues. Trimming took 6 bases from V and 1 from J, leaving 15 bases between them. Study processing details: Amplified reference gene primers provided the basis for estimating nucleated cell counts. Profiling relied on immunoSEQ multiplex PCR, and the TCRdb table lists in-frame clones only, not all of them. The V and J calls and clone size are taken from that table; D and trimming were inferred from the DNA. Here the sample spans approximately 440,000 clones, 90% being singletons. Across fewer than 25 US areas, participants ranged in age from roughly 18 to 95 years. The study assigned cohorts using participant-reported clinical history.

The sample consisted of PBMCs or T cells enriched from blood (not recorded which). The origin of this receptor is a young man who had recovered from COVID-19. This rearrangement joins TRBV19 to TRBJ1-1; D remains unclear. This CDR3 is CASRTTGMGNTEAFF. The CDR3 DNA reads as TGTGCCAGTAGAACGACCGGGATGGGGAACACTGAAGCTTTCTTT.